This T cell receptor beta chain is drawn from a study of cytomegalovirus exposure and HLA in healthy donors (dated by TCRdb to 2016 to 2017). Background on the whole study: In an earlier analysis of approximately 640 of the donors, about 270 Gb of sequence data and 90 million to 120 million unique TCR beta sequences from 150 million to 200 million T cells were reported. Roughly 300 gigabases of sequencing data and around 80 million unique TCR sequences made up an early release that covered nearly 650 HLA-typed donors. Of the approximately 400 genotyped donors, approximately 83% fell in the genetic ancestry cluster associated with self-reported Caucasian donors. The aim of the study was to test whether cataloging public T cell receptors could identify signatures of past pathogen exposure. Using immunosequencing, the study profiled T cell repertoires from 666 subjects and related those repertoires to cytomegalovirus serostatus. Along with the approximately 650-subject first cohort, a separate validation cohort of around 110 different subjects was used. High-throughput TCR immunosequencing, statistical association of individual TCRs with disease status, and machine learning were combined to predict cytomegalovirus infection status. To study patterns of TCR occurrence, a later analysis re-analyzed previously published TCR beta repertoires from 666 donors and added high-resolution HLA genotyping. The later analysis used no new phenotypic data to find candidate immune exposures, relying instead on TCR beta sequences and their occurrence across donors. An earlier analysis of 587 of the donors applied high-throughput TCR beta sequencing to assess whether each TCR beta V gene segment acted as functional or pseudogenic. Donor age, sex, ethnicity and CMV serostatus were compiled together with the repertoire data. A later genetic analysis took genome-wide SNP genotypes for 398 of the 666 donors and used that subset as a discovery cohort. Every repertoire in the discovery cohort had been generated on one and the same sequencing platform. Class I and class II HLA loci were covered by the typing at four-digit resolution. Typing coverage varied by locus: roughly 620-630 donors for A, B, C, DRB1 and DQB1; 522 for DQA1; over 600 for DPA1; some 470 for DPB1. Four to six DR-DQ haplotypes were handled as single units for association and clustering, since linkage in the cohort was strong. Across 300 to 400 genotyped donors of the cohort, an average of 235,054 unique TCR beta nucleotide sequences per donor were sequenced, and around 20% of those sequences were non-productive.

Here is what the overall study found, with its caveats: In a later analysis, HLA-associated TCR beta chains were found to be more clonally expanded and to have lower generation probabilities than equally common non-associated chains. According to a later analysis, TCR association rates differed among HLA loci, with DRB1 alleles showing the most associated TCRs and HLA-C alleles showing the fewest. Most TCR sequences were observed very rarely across donors, whereas some public TCRs were present in many individuals. Sequencing depth was assumed to be roughly uniform across donors in the presence/absence analyses, though that assumption may not hold. V-gene and J-gene trimming of TCR beta chains was associated with a missense DCLRE1C variant in a later genetic analysis, and the association was replicated in an independent cohort. In vitro tests confirmed that a few of the cytomegalovirus-associated TCR beta chains recognize cytomegalovirus antigens. According to a later genetic analysis, donors in an Asian-associated ancestry cluster had fewer N-insertions in productive TCRs than the roughly 660-donor mean. The authors suggested that the approach could potentially be generalized to other disease states and immunological phenotypes. In the study, some 160 TCR beta chains were listed as associated with cytomegalovirus. CMV serostatus was the only immune exposure information available for the cohort. Assigning TCR associations to individual alleles was difficult when HLA alleles, especially DR and DQ, strongly co-occurred. Several of the top co-occurrence clusters appeared to be linked to parvovirus B19, influenza, CMV and Epstein-Barr virus, according to a later analysis. Correlated functional status among segregating V segments might reflect linkage disequilibrium, but an unknown experimental factor could not be ruled out. Most CMV-associated TCR beta chains appeared to be HLA-restricted in a later analysis, and the HLA associations seemed to be driven largely by CMV exposure. Only TCR beta chains were sequenced in this cohort, and the absence of alpha or paired-chain data limited detectable features. A later analysis associated about 17,000 TCR beta sequences with specific HLA alleles at a false discovery rate of 0.05. A further reported finding was that TCR beta sequences accurately predicted the HLA-A and HLA-B alleles for most subjects in the first cohort. A group of highly shared sequence variants was considered likely to be a technical artifact of the sequencing pipeline. An earlier analysis of approximately 530 of the donors showed that most TCR beta V segments appeared in productive rearrangements either about 87% or about 30% of the time, which broadly matched IMGT annotations. Over 15 rarely observed V segments, including chromosome 9 orphons, were excluded from the earlier analysis of approximately 500 of the donors because counts were too low. Because HLA typing was missing for some donors at each locus, association tests included only the typed subset. The classifier was reported to diagnose cytomegalovirus status with high specificity and sensitivity in both the original and validation cohorts.

The cohort comprised 670 or so healthy bone marrow donors. All cohort members were sampled while nominally healthy, although unrecorded immune exposures were likely present. The donor tested CMV seronegative and was one of the 352 seronegative cohort members. A peripheral blood sample was collected from each donor, and TCR beta sequencing was performed on peripheral blood mononuclear cells. The Qiagen DNeasy Blood Extraction Kit was used to extract genomic DNA from the blood cell samples. Regarding this clone: No antigen is known for it. Base quality data are lacking; no much larger clone is found one base away.

To prepare the library, the immunoSEQ multiplex PCR assay was applied. For the multiplex PCR, a mixture combining 60 forward primers for TCR Vbeta segments and 13 reverse primers for TCR Jbeta segments was used. The CDR3 region of rearranged TCR beta genes was amplified from genomic DNA by a multiplex PCR assay. The Illumina HiSeq System was used to sequence the amplified TCR beta libraries as 87-base-pair reads. The paper's data handling went like this. Across the roughly 700 repertoires, a later analysis counted approximately 75 million unique TCR beta chains, some 11 million of which were shared by at least two donors. Raw reads were error-corrected and collapsed into unique sequences by a nearest-neighbor algorithm in which closely related sequences were merged to remove PCR and sequencing errors. Alignment of CDR3 sequences to IMGT reference sequences was used to assign V, D and J gene segments. For a sequence to be retained, a match of at least six nucleotides to both a V gene segment and a J gene segment was required. Rearrangements were called productive when the CDR3 lacked stop codons and stayed in frame with V and J; all others were non-productive. CDR3 was defined according to IMGT convention as the region running from the second conserved V-encoded cysteine to the conserved J-encoded phenylalanine. Sequences without an unambiguous match to a single V gene segment were excluded from the earlier analysis of 450 to 650 of the donors. An earlier analysis of 587 of the donors called V segments functional above 56.7% productive rearrangements and segregating when the between-donor standard deviation exceeded 5%. To diagnose cytomegalovirus status from the catalog of TCR beta chain sequences, a statistical classification framework was built. A later analysis assigned V and J genes by comparing TCR nucleotide sequences with IMGT/GENE-DB human TR gene sequences. In a later analysis, CDR3 sequences and most-parsimonious VDJ recombination scenarios were assigned using the TCRdist pipeline. A later analysis defined each TCR beta chain by its CDR3 amino acid sequence plus V-gene family, and excluded reads lacking a unique V-gene family. A later analysis removed roughly 590 highly shared, low-generation-probability nucleotide sequences to deal with suspected cross-contamination and a sequencing artifact. In a later analysis, a clonal expansion index was calculated for each public chain from normalized within-repertoire ranks of inferred template counts. In a later analysis, generation probabilities were computed using a VDJ recombination model fitted to out-of-frame rearrangements, and the results were checked against IGoR. A later analysis scored TCR-TCR, TCR-HLA and TCR-CMV co-occurrence with hypergeometric tests, applying a repertoire-size bias correction to TCR pairs. A later analysis estimated false discovery rates by permuting HLA or CMV assignments 20 times. A later analysis grouped co-occurring TCRs with DBSCAN, adding TCRdist sequence similarity when clustering within HLA-allele-positive subsets. Repertoires with fewer than 30,000 or more than 120,000 public chains, plus five repertoires with anomalous nucleotide sharing, were excluded from co-occurrence clustering. This is the immuneACCESS table as TCRdb keeps it, with only in-frame sequences that have V and J called. A part of the clones is gone; compared with another copy, unresolved V genes explain less than half, and the rest is unexplained. The D gene and trimming were derived from the DNA, and the V and J assignments and clone size from that table. Recorded for this sample are 150,000 or so clones; about 74% of them occurred a single time. About 4% of the sample goes to the ten largest clones.

The sequencing input was PBMCs. This TCR was recovered from a woman aged 40 to 49 in good health and CMV-seronegative.

CDR3 sequence: CASSKAPGTQETQYF. The bases are TGTGCCAGCAGCAAAGCGCCGGGAACCCAAGAGACCCAGTACTTC. The V and J segments used are TRBV21-1 and TRBJ2-5; the listed D gene, TRBD2, was not tested against the DNA. TRBV21-1 is a known pseudogene. From the cysteine through the phenylalanine, the CDR3 covers 15 amino acids. CDR3 DNA is the only sequence kept; it has 45 bases, read in frame from the first base.